This T cell receptor (beta chain) was found in a study of Graves' ophthalmopathy and Graves' hyperthyroidism. Across the study: Before any treatment, peripheral blood was taken at the initial diagnosis.

Germline V gene sequence: CDR1 SQVTM, CDR2 ANQGSEA. The CDR3 spans 15 residues. After removal of 4 bases from V and 0 bases from J, the junction contained 4 bases not matched to a gene. TCR beta CDR3 regions were amplified from RNA transcripts. HTBI primers served in a first-round RT-PCR, which a second-round multiplex PCR followed. TCRdb analysed the multiplex PCR reads with MiXCR anew, one entry per CDR3 protein. The sample has 300,000 to 400,000 distinct CDR3 sequences, about a sixth seen once. Ten or more counts support this clonotype. Sequencing input: peripheral blood. The source is an adult woman with stable Graves' hyperthyroidism. V is TRBV29-1 and J is TRBJ2-5, with 11 bases lining up with TRBD2. CDR3 residues: CSVARTSGHQETQYF. CDR3 DNA sequence: TGCAGCGTTGCCAGGACTAGCGGGCACCAAGAGACCCAGTACTTC.